Presented here are 15 T cell receptor beta chains from one specimen sequenced in a study of OX40 agonist ivuxolimab in advanced cancers. Clones were sequenced by immunoSEQ multiplex PCR, and TCRdb holds only the in-frame ones, with some missing. The data show roughly 46,000 clones, roughly 88% seen once. The sequenced sample was CD4+ or CD8+ T cells sorted from blood, obtained in a trial of the OX40 agonist ivuxolimab. The source of these receptors is an adult with an advanced solid tumor such as melanoma, head and neck, liver or kidney cancer.

The chain couples TRBV18 to TRBJ2-1; TRBD1 matches 9 bases. The CDR3 consists of 16 residues. CDR1 and CDR2 (germline): KGHSH, LQKENI. V trimming: 2 bases; J trimming: 6 bases; junction bases outside the gene matches: 8. The CDR3 region has the DNA TGTGCCAGCTCACCAGGCCCCGGACAGGGGTTCAATGAGCAGTTCTTC. It specifies CASSPGPGQGFNEQFF.

The genes are TRBV28 and TRBJ2-7; 9 nucleotides agree with TRBD1. Germline CDR1 is MDHEN and CDR2 is SYDVKM. V was pared by 6 bases and J by 6 bases, with 6 bases of the junction left unmatched. The CDR3 spans 13 residues. In DNA form, the CDR3 reads TGTGCCAGCAGCCCGGGACAGGGAGGCGAGCAGTACTTC. This gives the protein CASSPGQGGEQYF.

V gene TRBV18 combines with J gene TRBJ2-1, with a weak D call TRBD2 (6 bases). The CDR3 is made up of 14 amino acids. Per germline, CDR1 KGHSH and CDR2 LQKENI. V dropped 3 bases and J dropped 4 bases, with 10 bases sitting between them. The CDR3 loop reads CASSPTLAYNEQFF. The CDR3 DNA follows: TGTGCCAGCTCACCTACACTAGCATACAATGAGCAGTTCTTC.

The chain uses TRBV5-1 and TRBJ2-7; 8 nucleotides match TRBD2. Looked up from germline, CDR1 is SGHRS and CDR2 is YFSETQ. The CDR3 length is 15 residues. The junction had 6 bases not matched to a gene; V was cut back by 4 bases and J by 0 bases. The CDR3 spells CASSATSGSSYEQYF. The CDR3 bases are TGCGCCAGCAGCGCCACTAGCGGTAGCTCCTACGAGCAGTACTTC.

The V and J genes are TRBV6-5 and TRBJ1-1; no firm D call. Trimming stripped 6 bases from V and 0 bases from J, with 8 bases between. This CDR3 spans 13 amino acids. Germline-derived CDR1 and CDR2 are MNHEY and SVGAGI. CDR3 in amino acids: CASSPLMNTEAFF. DNA for the CDR3: TGTGCCAGCAGCCCGTTAATGAACACTGAAGCTTTCTTT.

The chain employs TRBV2 and TRBJ2-2, with 11 bases lining up with TRBD2. The V segment lost 9 bases and the J segment 4 bases; nucleotides outside the gene matches: 10. Germline V lookup: CDR1 SNHLY, CDR2 FYNNEI. There are 16 residues in the CDR3. The CDR3 region is CARSSSGRTGTGELFF. The CDR3, as DNA: TGTGCCAGGTCGTCTAGCGGGAGGACTGGCACCGGGGAGCTGTTTTTT.

This chain uses TRBV30 with TRBJ1-1, with 8 bases identical to TRBD1. V gave up 2 bases and J gave up 4 bases; unmatched junction bases: 6. Germline assignment: CDR1 GTSNPN and CDR2 SVGIG (reference sequence). This CDR3 has 14 residues. CDR3: CAWSLGDRTTEAFF. DNA for the CDR3: TGTGCCTGGAGTCTGGGGGACAGGACCACTGAAGCTTTCTTT.

The genes are TRBV6-5 and TRBJ2-3, with D perhaps TRBD1 (6 bases). CDR3 length: 16 amino acids. Trimming pared 2 bases from V and 3 bases from J, leaving 15 bases between. The germline V gene has CDR1 MNHEY and CDR2 SVGAGI. CDR3 amino acids: CASSYSWGQGTDTQYF. CDR3 DNA sequence: TGTGCCAGCAGTTACAGCTGGGGGCAAGGGACAGATACGCAGTATTTT.

The chain links TRBV6-4 to TRBJ2-2; 9 bases fit TRBD1. The CDR3 is made up of 17 amino acids. Germline CDR1 reads MRHNA; CDR2 reads SNTAGT. Trimming at V came to 2 bases and at J to 5 bases, leaving 9 bases not matched to a gene. The CDR3 region is CASSDLWGTGWTGELFF. The DNA of the CDR3 is TGTGCCAGCAGTGACCTTTGGGGGACAGGGTGGACCGGGGAGCTGTTTTTT.

This clone has only a few counts. Other nucleotide sequences in the sample specify the same CDR3. This chain joins TRBV5-4 and TRBJ1-2; 9 bases map to TRBD1. The V gene end was trimmed by 2 bases and the J gene end by 7 bases; junction bases not matched to a gene: 9. This CDR3 region has 15 residues. Germline assignment: CDR1 SGHNT and CDR2 YYREEE (reference sequence). This CDR3 is CASSFPGQGRFGYTF. CDR3 nucleotides: TGTGCCAGCAGCTTTCCGGGACAGGGAAGATTTGGCTACACCTTC. Supplemented by reference TRBV5-4 and TRBJ1-2, the full variable domain reads ETGVTQSPTHLIKTRGQQVTLRCSSQSGHNTVSWYQQALGQGPQFIFQYYREEENGRGNFPPRFSGLQFPNYSSELNVNALELDDSALYLCASSFPGQGRFGYTFGSGTRLTVV.

V gene TRBV28 combines with J gene TRBJ1-1, with D perhaps matching TRBD1 (6 bases). Germline CDR1 and CDR2: MDHEN and SYDVKM. The CDR3 has 14 residues. The V and J ends lost 6 bases and 4 bases respectively, with 15 bases between them. DNA of the CDR3: TGTGCCAGCAGGGATTGGGGGGCTGGCACTGAAGCTTTCTTT. It encodes CASRDWGAGTEAFF.

The V gene is TRBV19, the J gene TRBJ1-5; maybe TRBD1 (6 bases). The CDR3 is 15 residues long. Trimming took off 2 bases at V and 3 bases at J, with 11 bases between the two ends. Germline loops: CDR1 LNHDA, CDR2 SQIVND (reference sequence). CDR3 sequence reads: CASSIKDSINQPQHF. CDR3 coding DNA: TGTGCCAGTAGTATAAAGGACAGTATCAATCAGCCCCAGCATTTT.

The chain has TRBV30 and TRBJ2-1; TRBD2 might be the D (5 bases). Trimming cost V 0 bases and J 3 bases, with 12 bases left between them. CDR1 GTSNPN and CDR2 SVGIG come from the germline V gene (reference sequence). This CDR3 has 15 residues. DNA for the CDR3: TGTGCCTGGAGTGTACGGGGAAGCCTCTACAATGAGCAGTTCTTC. Translation: CAWSVRGSLYNEQFF.

The V and J genes are TRBV18 and TRBJ2-5; 12 bases match TRBD2. Looked up from germline, CDR1 is KGHSH and CDR2 is LQKENI. The junction had 7 bases not matched to a gene; V was cut back by 3 bases and J by 5 bases. This CDR3 contains 16 residues. This chain's CDR3 is CASSPTSGSAHETQYF. In nucleotides, the CDR3 is TGTGCCAGCTCACCGACTAGCGGGAGCGCGCATGAGACCCAGTACTTC.

The chain employs TRBV23-1 and TRBJ2-1; TRBD2 matches at 9 bases. TRBV23-1 counts as an open reading frame of uncertain function. The ends lost 2 bases at V and 5 bases at J; junction bases unmatched: 1. The CDR3 extends over 14 amino acids. The CDR3 DNA follows: TGCGCCAGCAGTCAAGGACTAGCGCACAATGAGCAGTTCTTC. The encoded protein is CASSQGLAHNEQFF.